A selection of T cell receptor beta chains follows, all from one sample in a study of cytomegalovirus exposure and HLA in healthy donors. TCRdb's copy holds only in-frame clones and misses some; the assay was immunoSEQ multiplex PCR. Counted here are 180,000 or so clones, 76% occurring once; the ten biggest clones make up about 1.5%. What was sequenced was PBMCs. All receptors derive from a man aged 18 to 29 in good health and CMV-seronegative. CDR3s include the opening cysteine and the closing phenylalanine or tryptophan. The D gene is left open where the match is weak. Rows give clone size only sometimes, using once, few, many, or a class for an expanded clone.

V,length,D,size,J,CDR3,DNA
TRBV10-1,14,TRBD1,NA,TRBJ2-1,CASSFTTGANEQFF,TGCGCCAGCAGTTTTACTACAGGGGCTAATGAGCAGTTCTTC
TRBV29-1,17,NA,NA,TRBJ2-7,CSVDVGQGTSGAYEQYF,TGCAGCGTTGATGTGGGACAGGGGACTAGCGGCGCCTACGAGCAGTACTTC
TRBV28,16,NA,NA,TRBJ2-1,CASSLRLGGTYNEQFF,TGTGCCAGCAGTTTACGGCTAGGCGGTACCTACAATGAGCAGTTCTTC
TRBV11-2,13,TRBD1,NA,TRBJ2-7,CASSPTGGREQYF,TGTGCCAGCAGCCCCACAGGGGGCCGGGAGCAGTACTTC
TRBV28,17,NA,NA,TRBJ1-5,CASSLGGLKATNQPQHF,TGTGCCAGCAGTTTAGGAGGGTTGAAGGCCACAAATCAGCCCCAGCATTTT
TRBV5-1,14,NA,NA,TRBJ2-1,CASSLVDLDNEQFF,TGCGCCAGCAGCTTGGTAGACCTAGACAATGAGCAGTTCTTC
TRBV5-4,16,NA,NA,TRBJ2-5,CASSLEPDPRGETQYF,TGTGCCAGCAGCTTGGAACCCGACCCCAGAGGGGAGACCCAGTACTTC
TRBV5-1,15,NA,NA,TRBJ1-1,CASSALQGRNTEAFF,TGCGCCAGCAGCGCACTACAGGGAAGGAACACTGAAGCTTTCTTT
TRBV30,14,NA,NA,TRBJ2-3,CAWSVPETTDTQYF,TGTGCCTGGAGCGTCCCCGAGACTACAGATACGCAGTATTTT
TRBV10-3,16,NA,NA,TRBJ2-1,CAISEPGGDSYNEQFF,TGTGCCATCAGTGAGCCAGGAGGGGACTCCTACAATGAGCAGTTCTTC
TRBV21-1,16,NA,NA,TRBJ2-7,CASSPGWGGTGYEQYF,TGTGCCAGCAGCCCGGGCTGGGGCGGTACCGGCTACGAGCAGTACTTC
TRBV5-1,18,NA,NA,TRBJ2-6,CASSFQGLDSRRANVLTF,TGCGCCAGCAGCTTTCAGGGACTCGACTCCCGACGGGCCAACGTCCTGACTTTC
TRBV9,15,NA,NA,TRBJ2-5,CASSVDGRYQETQYF,TGTGCCAGCAGCGTTGATGGGAGGTACCAAGAGACCCAGTACTTC
TRBV15,14,TRBD1,once,TRBJ1-2,CATSRDKGGGGYTF,TGTGCCACCAGCAGAGATAAAGGGGGCGGGGGCTACACCTTC
TRBV19,14,TRBD1,NA,TRBJ2-2,CASTRTGGTGELFF,TGTGCCAGTACTAGGACAGGGGGCACCGGGGAGCTGTTTTTT
TRBV19,13,TRBD1,NA,TRBJ1-2,CASSILNRGGYTF,TGTGCCAGTAGTATACTAAACAGGGGTGGCTACACCTTC
TRBV19,14,NA,NA,TRBJ1-5,CASSIESGVQPQHF,TGTGCCAGTAGTATCGAATCGGGAGTTCAGCCCCAGCATTTT
TRBV19,13,TRBD1,NA,TRBJ1-6,CASVGTGNSPLHF,TGTGCCAGTGTTGGGACAGGGAATTCACCCCTCCACTTT
TRBV18,14,TRBD1,few,TRBJ1-1,CASSRDRSSTEAFF,TGTGCCAGCTCACGGGACAGGTCGTCCACTGAAGCTTTCTTT
TRBV9,14,NA,NA,TRBJ2-5,CASSRYEGRETQYF,TGTGCCAGCAGCCGGTATGAGGGGAGGGAGACCCAGTACTTC
TRBV2,15,TRBD2,NA,TRBJ2-2,CASSEEGLNTGELFF,TGTGCCAGCAGTGAAGAGGGACTAAACACCGGGGAGCTGTTTTTT
TRBV2,14,NA,NA,TRBJ1-1,CASSETRGLLVAFF,TGTGCCAGCAGTGAGACCAGGGGCCTGTTGGTAGCTTTCTTT
TRBV28,15,TRBD1,NA,TRBJ1-6,CASRGTTGENSPLHF,TGTGCCAGCAGGGGTACGACAGGGGAGAATTCACCCCTCCACTTT
TRBV12-5,14,NA,once,TRBJ2-4,CASGLVRLRNIQYF,TGTGCTAGTGGTTTGGTACGGTTGAGGAACATTCAGTACTTC
TRBV19,14,NA,NA,TRBJ1-5,CASSRRGGSQPQHF,TGTGCCAGTAGTAGGAGGGGCGGGAGTCAGCCCCAGCATTTT
TRBV28,13,NA,NA,TRBJ2-7,CASSPVGVHEQYF,TGTGCCAGCAGCCCGGTCGGGGTACACGAGCAGTACTTC
TRBV4-2,16,NA,NA,TRBJ1-2,CASSQDYRQGSYGYTF,TGTGCCAGCAGCCAAGATTATAGGCAGGGTAGCTATGGCTACACCTTC
TRBV19,14,NA,NA,TRBJ2-1,CASSPDSYYNEQFF,TGTGCCAGTAGTCCCGACAGTTACTACAATGAGCAGTTCTTC
TRBV5-1,15,NA,NA,TRBJ2-5,CASRERGGPQETQYF,TGCGCCAGCCGAGAAAGGGGAGGCCCACAAGAGACCCAGTACTTC
TRBV19,15,TRBD1,few,TRBJ1-2,CASSIRQGANYGYTF,TGTGCCAGTAGTATACGACAGGGTGCTAACTATGGCTACACCTTC
TRBV4-1,16,TRBD1,few,TRBJ1-6,CASSPTGASYNSPLHF,TGCGCCAGCAGTCCGACAGGGGCCTCCTATAATTCACCCCTCCACTTT
TRBV28,13,NA,few,TRBJ2-1,CASEGGALNEQFF,TGTGCCAGCGAGGGGGGGGCCCTCAATGAGCAGTTCTTC
TRBV4-2,13,NA,NA,TRBJ1-2,CASSQVGDYGYTF,TGTGCCAGCAGCCAAGTTGGAGACTATGGCTACACCTTC
TRBV28,14,NA,NA,TRBJ1-2,CASRTWGQNYGYTF,TGTGCCAGCAGGACCTGGGGGCAGAACTATGGCTACACCTTC
TRBV28,16,TRBD1,few,TRBJ2-4,CASSFPGQGFKNIQYF,TGTGCCAGCAGTTTCCCGGGACAGGGATTCAAAAACATTCAGTACTTC
TRBV28,18,NA,NA,TRBJ2-5,CASSSGIRPVEARETQYF,TGTGCCAGCAGTTCCGGTATTAGGCCAGTTGAGGCACGAGAGACCCAGTACTTC
TRBV6-5,16,TRBD1,once,TRBJ1-3,CASSYDRGNSGNTIYF,TGTGCCAGCAGTTACGACAGGGGGAACTCTGGAAACACCATATATTTT
TRBV5-1,19,NA,NA,TRBJ1-5,CASSLVWGWRGSVNQPQHF,TGCGCCAGCAGCTTAGTGTGGGGATGGCGGGGGTCTGTAAATCAGCCCCAGCATTTT
TRBV4-1,11,NA,NA,TRBJ1-1,CASGVNTEAFF,TGCGCCAGCGGAGTGAACACTGAAGCTTTCTTT
TRBV28,16,NA,NA,TRBJ1-6,CASTKRGGHHLLALHF,TGTGCCAGCACCAAACGAGGGGGACACCATCTTCTAGCCCTCCACTTT
TRBV19,16,TRBD1,NA,TRBJ2-7,CASSTQGQGGTYEQYF,TGTGCCAGTAGTACCCAGGGACAGGGTGGAACCTACGAGCAGTACTTC
TRBV11-3,14,NA,NA,TRBJ2-1,CASSRGAGYNEQFF,TGTGCCAGCAGCCGGGGGGCCGGCTACAATGAGCAGTTCTTC
TRBV5-5,16,TRBD2,NA,TRBJ2-3,CASSLLAGVSTDTQYF,TGTGCCAGCAGCTTACTAGCGGGAGTCAGTACAGATACGCAGTATTTT
TRBV28,12,TRBD2,NA,TRBJ2-1,CASRPRGGEQFF,TGTGCCAGCAGACCCCGGGGGGGCGAGCAGTTCTTC
TRBV4-2,15,TRBD1,NA,TRBJ1-1,CASSQEGQVSTEAFF,TGTGCCAGCAGCCAAGAGGGACAGGTAAGCACTGAAGCTTTCTTT
TRBV5-1,16,TRBD2,NA,TRBJ2-3,CASSLAGRAGTDTQYF,TGCGCCAGCAGCTTGGCCGGGCGAGCGGGGACAGATACGCAGTATTTT
TRBV18,16,NA,NA,TRBJ2-7,CASSPAGRTGLSEQYF,TGTGCCAGCTCACCCGCGGGAAGGACAGGTCTCTCCGAGCAGTACTTC
TRBV23-1,15,TRBD1,NA,TRBJ2-2,CASRVRTGDTGELFF,TGCGCCAGCAGGGTTCGGACAGGGGACACCGGGGAGCTGTTTTTT
TRBV11-3,13,NA,NA,TRBJ2-3,CASSLINSDTQYF,TGTGCCAGCAGCTTAATTAATTCAGATACGCAGTATTTT
TRBV4-2,16,NA,NA,TRBJ1-6,CASSQREGTADSPLHF,TGTGCCAGCAGCCAAAGAGAAGGTACAGCGGATTCACCCCTCCACTTT
TRBV2,14,NA,once,TRBJ2-3,CASSDLGGTDTQYF,TGTGCCAGCAGTGATCTGGGCGGGACAGATACGCAGTATTTT
TRBV6-1,14,NA,NA,TRBJ1-5,CASSAGLSNQPQHF,TGTGCCAGCAGCGCAGGTCTTAGCAATCAGCCCCAGCATTTT
TRBV19,16,NA,NA,TRBJ1-3,CASSHRAASSGNTIYF,TGTGCCAGTTCTCACAGGGCGGCGAGCTCTGGAAACACCATATATTTT
TRBV28,15,TRBD1,NA,TRBJ1-3,CASSLFDRGPNTIYF,TGTGCCAGCAGTTTATTCGACAGGGGGCCAAACACCATATATTTT
TRBV15,12,NA,NA,TRBJ2-7,CATSRGANEQYF,TGTGCCACCAGCAGAGGGGCTAACGAGCAGTACTTC